The source of this TCR beta chain is a study of T cells after posttransplantation cyclophosphamide. Study outcomes and limitations: TRB clonality was highly associated with recipient CMV seropositivity and reactivation. Donor CD8+ memory clones often dominated recipient blood repertoires at later times.

The sample holds many counts of this clone. What it recognizes is unknown. Germline V lookup: CDR1 SGHTA, CDR2 FQGTGA. This CDR3 comprises 16 residues. Unmatched junction bases numbered 13, after V lost 2 bases and J lost 7 bases. Here immunoSEQ multiplex PCR was the method, and the copy in TCRdb shows in-frame clones only, minus some. Observed in the sample are tens of thousands of clones, none of them singletons. This sequence joins TRBV7-3 and TRBJ1-2, with 7 bases aligning to TRBD1. This receptor was obtained from a woman between 55 and 75 years old in good health, CMV-negative, and a related stem cell transplant donor. The sample taken for sequencing was PBMCs. The CDR3 region has the DNA TGTGCCAGCAGCTTAGAGCGCAGGGGGACTAGAACTGGCTACACCTTC. It yields the protein CASSLERRGTRTGYTF. Full variable domain (missing parts from reference TRBV7-3 and TRBJ1-2): GAGVSQTPSNKVTEKGKYVELRCDPISGHTALYWYRQSLGQGPEFLIYFQGTGAADDSGLPNDRFFAVRPEGSVSTLKIQRTERGDSAVYLCASSLERRGTRTGYTFGSGTRLTVV.